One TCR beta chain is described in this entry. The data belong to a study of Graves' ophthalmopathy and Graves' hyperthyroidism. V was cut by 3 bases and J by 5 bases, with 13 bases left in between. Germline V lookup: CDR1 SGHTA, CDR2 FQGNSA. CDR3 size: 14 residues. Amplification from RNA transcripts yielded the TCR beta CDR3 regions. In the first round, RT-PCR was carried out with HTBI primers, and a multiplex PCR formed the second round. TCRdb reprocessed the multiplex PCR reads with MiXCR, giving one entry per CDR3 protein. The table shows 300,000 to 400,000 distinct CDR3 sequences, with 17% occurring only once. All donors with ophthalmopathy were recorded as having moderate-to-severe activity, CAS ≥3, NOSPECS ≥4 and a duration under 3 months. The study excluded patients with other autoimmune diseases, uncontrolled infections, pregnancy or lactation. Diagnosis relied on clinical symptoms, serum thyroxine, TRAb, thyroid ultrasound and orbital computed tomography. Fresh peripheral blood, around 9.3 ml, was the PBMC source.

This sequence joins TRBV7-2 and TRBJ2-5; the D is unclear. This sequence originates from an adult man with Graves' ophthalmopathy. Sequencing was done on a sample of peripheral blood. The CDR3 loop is CASSLRYPPETQYF. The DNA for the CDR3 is TGTGCCAGCAGCTTGCGATACCCTCCGGAGACCCAGTACTTC.